Listed here are 28 T cell receptor beta chains from one sample, sequenced in a study of T cells in women clearing cervical HPV infection (dated by TCRdb to 2017 to 2018). The library was generated by the immunoSEQ multiplex PCR assay. TCRdb mirrors the immuneACCESS table, restricted to in-frame sequences. Some clones are absent from its copies; in checked studies, under half trace to an unresolved V gene, and the reason for the others is unknown. The sample's table lists a count of roughly 20,000 clones. Clones ranked in the top ten supply 5% of the sample. Sequencing was carried out using blood buffy coat. These receptors originate from a woman aged 18-70 years with a cervical HPV16 infection that either progressed to CIN3+ or cleared (not recorded which).

On this clone itself: With the read ending 3 residues before the CDR3 end, the germline J gene is used to fill in that end. This chain connects TRBV7-2 to TRBJ2-5; a weak D match, TRBD2 (5 bases). The V end lost 5 bases, the J end lost 5 bases, and 9 bases lay between the germline ends. The germline V gene encodes CDR1 SGHTA and CDR2 FQGNSA. The CDR3 loop spans 12 amino acids. The part of the CDR3 DNA that was read is TGTGCCAGCAGCCCCCGAGGGGAGACC. This sequence encodes CASSPRGET. The full CDR3 is CASSPRGETQYF.

A word on this clone: The read terminates 3 residues before the CDR3 end, so the remaining end is supplied by the germline J gene. J is TRBJ2-3 and V is TRBV20-1, with D unresolved. This CDR3 contains 15 residues. The germline V and J ends were trimmed by 5 bases and 4 bases, with 19 bases remaining between them. Germline values: CDR1 DFQATT, CDR2 SNEGSKA (reference sequence). This CDR3 is CSAPSLRQVADTQYF. The part of the CDR3 DNA that was read is TGCAGTGCTCCCAGCTTACGGCAGGTAGCAGATACG.

To note about this clone: The read halts 3 residues ahead of the CDR3 end, with the missing end drawn from the germline J gene. V is TRBV5-1 and J is TRBJ2-3; 7 positions match TRBD1. The junction had 7 bases not matched to a gene; V was cut back by 3 bases and J by 3 bases. Germline CDR1 SGHRS, CDR2 YFSETQ. The CDR3 is 15 amino acids. CDR3 DNA (partial): TGCGCCAGCAGCTCATGGGGGACAGAGACAGATACG. Its protein is CASSSWGTETDT. The whole CDR3 reads CASSSWGTETDTQYF. Together with reference TRBV5-1 and TRBJ2-3, the CDR3 gives the full variable domain: KAGVTQTPRYLIKTRGQQVTLSCSPISGHRSVSWYQQTPGQGLQFLFEYFSETQRNKGNFPGRFSGRQFSNSRSEMNVSTLELGDSALYLCASSSWGTETDTQYFGPGTRLTVL.

In the case of this clone: The read terminates 3 residues before the CDR3 end, so the remaining end is supplied by the germline J gene. This sequence joins TRBV5-1 and TRBJ1-2; no firm D call. CDR3 size: 14 residues. The V end was cut by 4 bases, the J end by 2 bases, with 12 bases between. Germline-derived CDR1 and CDR2 are SGHRS and YFSETQ. The CDR3 DNA, read in part, is TGCGCCAGCAGCCCCCAAGACACCAACTATGGC. Translation gives CASSPQDTNYG. The complete CDR3 sequence is CASSPQDTNYGYTF.

Concerning this clone itself: The CDR3 end falls 3 residues outside the read, so it is completed with the germline J gene. V is TRBV29-1 and J is TRBJ2-7, with 7 positions matching TRBD1. Germline V gives CDR1 SQVTM, CDR2 ANQGSEA. The CDR3 totals 14 residues. Losses at the gene ends were 1 base for V and 0 bases for J; bases not matched to a gene: 3. This CDR3 is CSVEARDSSYEQYF. The sequenced CDR3 bases are TGCAGCGTTGAAGCCCGGGACAGCTCCTACGAG.

Note on this clone: Coverage ceases 3 residues before the CDR3 finishes, and the germline J gene fills in the end. The chain joins TRBV19 to TRBJ2-3; 12 bases are a match to TRBD1. This CDR3 spans 14 amino acids. V shed 3 bases, J shed 7 bases, and the junction held 2 bases outside the gene matches. CDR1 LNHDA and CDR2 SQIVND come from the germline V gene (reference sequence). The CDR3 bases that were read are TGTGCCAGTAGTATGGGACAGGGGGCGAATACG. This translates into CASSMGQGANT. The entire CDR3 protein reads CASSMGQGANTQYF.

Comment on this clone: The missing CDR3 end, 3 residues past where the read stops, is filled in from the germline J gene. V gene TRBV5-1 combines with J gene TRBJ2-2; maybe TRBD1 (6 bases). Trimming pared 1 base from V and 6 bases from J, leaving 16 bases between. Germline lookup yields CDR1 SGHRS and CDR2 YFSETQ. The CDR3 runs 16 residues. CDR3 amino acids: CASSLNQPTGAGELFF. The CDR3 bases that were read are TGCGCCAGCAGCTTGAACCAACCGACAGGTGCCGGGGAG.

To note about this clone: The missing CDR3 end, 3 residues past where the read stops, is filled in from the germline J gene. The V call is TRBV19, the J call TRBJ1-2; 9 bases line up with TRBD1. CDR1 is LNHDA, CDR2 SQIVND, per germline (reference sequence). This CDR3 region has 17 residues. The part of the CDR3 DNA that was read is TGTGCCAGTAGTGTCCAACTATCGCGGACAGGGGCGCAGGGC. It is translated as CASSVQLSRTGAQG. The entire CDR3 sequence reads CASSVQLSRTGAQGYTF.

Concerning this clone: The read stops 3 residues short of the end of the CDR3; the missing end is completed from the germline J gene. The chain couples TRBV7-9 to TRBJ1-2, with TRBD1 as a possible D gene (6 bases). CDR3 length: 14 amino acids. Germline CDR1 reads SEHNR; CDR2 reads FQNEAQ (reference sequence). Here the CDR3 reads CASSPRDTSRDYTF. The CDR3 DNA, read in part, is TGTGCCAGCAGCCCTCGGGACACTTCTAGGGAC.

To note about this clone: The missing CDR3 end, 3 residues past where the read stops, is filled in from the germline J gene. This rearrangement joins TRBV20-1 to TRBJ2-2, with 8 nucleotides matching TRBD2. Germline V gene sequence: CDR1 DFQATT, CDR2 SNEGSKA (reference sequence). V shed 5 bases, J shed 1 base, and the junction held 12 bases outside the gene matches. The CDR3 sequence is 17 residues long. The CDR3 loop is CSAPRMTLAGNTGELFF. CDR3 DNA (partial): TGCAGTGCTCCGCGCATGACCCTAGCGGGGAACACCGGGGAG.

Its frequency marks this clone as medium-sized. The read terminates 3 residues before the CDR3 end, so the remaining end is supplied by the germline J gene. This chain connects TRBV18 to TRBJ2-5, with D possibly matching TRBD2 (5 bases). Germline V gene sequence: CDR1 KGHSH, CDR2 LQKENI. The CDR3 covers 16 residues. The germline V and J ends were trimmed by 6 bases and 2 bases, with 19 bases remaining between them. The CDR3: CASSPRIAGGQETQYF. Incomplete CDR3 DNA: TGTGCCAGCTCCCCTCGGATTGCGGGTGGTCAAGAGACC.

The sequenced part of the CDR3 DNA is TGCAGTGCTAGAGATGGAGGGGGCTTGAACACTGAA. It encodes CSARDGGGLNTE. The entire CDR3 sequence reads CSARDGGGLNTEAFF. The J gene is TRBJ1-1, the V gene TRBV20-1, with 7 bases fitting TRBD1. The read finishes 3 residues shy of the CDR3 end, and the germline J gene is used to complete it. V dropped 0 bases and J dropped 0; count of bases not matched to a gene: 4. Germline CDR1 DFQATT, CDR2 SNEGSKA (reference sequence). This CDR3 is 15 amino acids long.

To note about this clone: The read gets to within 3 residues of the CDR3 end, and the germline J gene fills in the rest. The chain joins TRBV10-3 to TRBJ1-5, with 8 bases lining up with TRBD1. Trimming took 8 bases from V and 0 from J; bases not matched to a gene: 6. The V gene's germline CDR1 is ENHRY and CDR2 SYGVKD. The CDR3 contains 15 residues. Partial CDR3 DNA: TGTGCCATCGGAACCGGACAGGGTAGCAATCAGCCC. This translates into CAIGTGQGSNQP. The whole CDR3 is CAIGTGQGSNQPQHF.

On this clone itself: The observed sequence ends 3 residues before the CDR3 terminus, with the missing tail filled in from the germline J gene. J is TRBJ1-4 and V is TRBV4-1; 8 nucleotides line up with TRBD1. J gave up 8 bases and V 0 bases, and 8 bases lay outside the gene matches. Germline-derived CDR1 and CDR2 are MGHRA and YSYEKL. The CDR3 runs to 16 residues. The DNA read from the CDR3 is TGCGCCAGCAGCCAAGATATTACAGGGGGTGGGGAAAAA. Its translation: CASSQDITGGGEK. The entire CDR3 is CASSQDITGGGEKLFF.

In regard to this clone: The read falls 3 residues short of the CDR3 end, and the missing part is taken from the germline J gene. This chain uses TRBV12-3 or TRBV12-4 with TRBJ2-3; no clear D. The CDR3 length is 16 residues. With 6 bases removed from V and 0 bases from J, the gap between germline ends came to 16 bases. The sequenced part of the CDR3 DNA is TGTGCCAGCAGGCCCTCCGGCGCGGAAAGCACAGATACG. It specifies CASRPSGAESTDT. The whole CDR3 region reads CASRPSGAESTDTQYF.

Worth noting for this clone: The CDR3 end lies 3 residues beyond the end of the read and is filled in from the germline J gene. The chain links TRBV5-1 to TRBJ1-1, with D possibly TRBD1 on 6 matching bases. With 4 bases removed from V and 1 base from J, the gap between germline ends came to 14 bases. The germline CDR1 and CDR2 sequences are SGHRS and YFSETQ. This CDR3 region has 15 residues. CDR3 amino acids: CASSVSGTRNTEAFF. The part of the CDR3 DNA that was read is TGCGCCAGCAGCGTATCCGGGACAAGGAACACTGAA.

Regarding this clone: The read comes to an end 3 residues before the CDR3 does, leaving the germline J gene to fill in the end. The rearrangement links TRBV5-6 to TRBJ1-1; D perhaps matches TRBD1 (5 bases). Germline CDR1 SGHDT, CDR2 YYEEEE. There are 15 residues in the CDR3. The V end was cut by 0 bases, the J end by 3 bases, with 12 bases between. This CDR3 reads CASSLVGGRDTEAFF. The part of the CDR3 DNA that was read is TGTGCCAGCAGCTTGGTGGGGGGTCGAGACACTGAA.

A remark on this clone: Sequencing ends 3 residues short of the CDR3 end; the germline J gene provides the rest. This chain uses TRBV27 with TRBJ2-7; 7 nucleotides match TRBD2. The CDR3 length is 12 residues. CDR1 and CDR2 (germline): MNHEY, SMNVEV (reference sequence). The V and J ends lost 9 bases and 5 bases, in that order; junction bases with no gene match: 7. The CDR3 DNA, read in part, is TGTGCCAGTGGGGGGGGTGTAAACGAG. Translated: CASGGGVNE. The entire CDR3 reads CASGGGVNEQYF.

As to this clone: The sequenced fragment ends 3 residues before the CDR3 boundary, so the rest is inferred from the germline J gene. The genes are TRBV20-1 and TRBJ2-5; D uncertain. The CDR3 has 11 residues. Germline V lookup: CDR1 DFQATT, CDR2 SNEGSKA (reference sequence). V was pared by 5 bases and J by 5 bases, with 9 bases between. The sequenced part of the CDR3 DNA is TGCAGTGCTTCGTCCCCGGAGACC. The encoded protein is CSASSPET. Given in full, the CDR3 is CSASSPETQYF.

About this clone itself: The CDR3 end is not reached by the read, which stops 3 residues before it; the germline J gene fills it in. The rearrangement uses TRBV30 and TRBJ1-5, with unresolved D. The CDR3 runs 14 residues. From germline, CDR1 is GTSNPN and CDR2 SVGIG (reference sequence). V was shortened by 0 bases and J by 4 bases, with 10 bases between the two germline ends. The DNA read from the CDR3 is TGTGCCTGGAGTGTAGTAGGACTAAATCAGCCC. This translates into CAWSVVGLNQP. In full, the CDR3 reads CAWSVVGLNQPQHF. Based on the CDR3 plus reference TRBV30 and TRBJ1-5, the full variable domain is SQTIHQWPATLVQPVGSPLSLECTVEGTSNPNLYWYRQAAGRGLQLLFYSVGIGQISSEVPQNLSASRPQDRQFILSSKKLLLSDSGFYLCAWSVVGLNQPQHFGDGTRLSIL.

To note about this clone: The CDR3 is cut off 3 residues early in the read; its end comes from the germline J gene. This chain uses TRBV7-2 with TRBJ2-1; 8 nucleotides align to TRBD2. CDR1 SGHTA and CDR2 FQGNSA come from the germline V gene. V shed 7 bases, J shed 3 bases, and the junction held 8 bases outside the gene matches. The CDR3 consists of 15 residues. This CDR3 reads CASIPGGGSYNEQFF. The covered CDR3 bases are TGTGCCAGCATCCCGGGAGGGGGTAGCTACAATGAG.

As to this clone: Read data end 3 residues before the CDR3 end; the end is taken from the germline J gene. V is TRBV5-4 and J is TRBJ2-5, with D maybe TRBD1 (6 bases). Trimming removed 4 bases from V and 5 bases from J, with 18 bases in between. The CDR3 is made up of 15 amino acids. CDR1 SGHNT and CDR2 YYREEE come from the germline V gene (reference sequence). The CDR3 reads CASSPARDNTETQYF. CDR3 DNA (partial): TGTGCCAGCAGCCCAGCCAGGGACAACACCGAGACC.

On this clone: From the germline J gene comes the end of the CDR3, since the read stops 3 residues before it. The chain joins TRBV11-2 to TRBJ2-5; 8 bases align to TRBD2. The germline V gene has CDR1 SGHAT and CDR2 FQNNGV. The CDR3 contains 15 residues. V lost 5 bases and J lost 1; bases outside the gene matches: 6. Incomplete CDR3 DNA: TGTGCCAGCAGCCCCCGCGGACTAGCCCAAGAGACC. Translating it yields CASSPRGLAQET. The entire CDR3 protein is CASSPRGLAQETQYF.

The part of the CDR3 DNA that was read is TGTGCCAGCATGACAGGGAGGGACATC. It translates to CASMTGRDI. The complete CDR3 reads CASMTGRDIYTF. This chain uses TRBV2 with TRBJ1-2; 7 nucleotides match TRBD1. The observed sequence ends 3 residues before the CDR3 terminus, with the missing tail filled in from the germline J gene. The CDR3 contains 12 residues. Germline-derived CDR1 and CDR2 are SNHLY and FYNNEI.

Details on this clone: The read finishes 3 residues shy of the CDR3 end, and the germline J gene is used to complete it. The rearrangement links TRBV2 to TRBJ2-5; D uncertain. The CDR3 is made up of 15 amino acids. Germline CDR1 reads SNHLY; CDR2 reads FYNNEI. Trimming shortened V by 6 bases and J by 7 bases, and 21 bases separated the two germline ends. This CDR3 is CASSARQSPLGTQYF. The covered CDR3 bases are TGTGCCAGCAGCGCGCGACAATCGCCCCTGGGGACC.

For this clone: The read ends 3 residues before the CDR3 terminus; that terminus is restored from the germline J gene. J is TRBJ2-2 and V is TRBV12-3 or TRBV12-4; D may correspond to TRBD1 or TRBD2 (5 bases each). The CDR3 extends over 13 amino acids. The part of the CDR3 DNA that was read is TGTGCCAGCAGTTTAAGAGGGGTTTCACCG. The encoded protein is CASSLRGVSP. The entire CDR3 protein is CASSLRGVSPLFF.

Comments on this clone: The read falls 3 residues short of the CDR3 end, and the missing part is taken from the germline J gene. At the DNA level, this CDR3 is encoded by other sequences in the same sample as well. The chain links TRBV18 to TRBJ1-1; TRBD1 matches 7 bases. Germline CDR1 and CDR2: KGHSH and LQKENI. CDR3 length: 14 amino acids. The chain's CDR3 is CASSIGQAEETAFF. Partial CDR3 DNA: TGTGCCAGCTCAATTGGACAGGCTGAAGAGACC.

CDR3 residues: CSAEDRNYGYTF. The DNA read from the CDR3 is TGCAGCGCCGAGGACAGAAACTATGGC. J is TRBJ1-2 and V is TRBV29-1, with D maybe TRBD1 (6 bases). The read falls 3 residues short of the CDR3 end, and the missing part is taken from the germline J gene. The V and J ends lost 7 bases and 2 bases respectively, with 11 bases between them. This CDR3 spans 12 amino acids. From germline, CDR1 is SQVTM and CDR2 ANQGSEA.